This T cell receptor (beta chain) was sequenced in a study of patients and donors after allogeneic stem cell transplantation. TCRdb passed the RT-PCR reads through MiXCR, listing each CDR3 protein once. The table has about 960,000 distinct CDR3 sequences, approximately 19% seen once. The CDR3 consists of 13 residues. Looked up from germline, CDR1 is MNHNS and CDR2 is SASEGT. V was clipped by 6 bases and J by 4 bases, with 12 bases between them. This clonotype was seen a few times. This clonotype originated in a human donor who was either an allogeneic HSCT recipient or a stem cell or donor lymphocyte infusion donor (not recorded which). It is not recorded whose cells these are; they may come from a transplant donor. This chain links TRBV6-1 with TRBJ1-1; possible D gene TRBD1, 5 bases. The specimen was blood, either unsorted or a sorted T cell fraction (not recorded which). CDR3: CASRPEGPTEAFF. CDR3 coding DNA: TGTGCCAGCAGACCCGAGGGGCCCACTGAAGCTTTCTTT.